This T cell receptor (beta chain) was captured in a study of T cell responses to AZD1222 COVID-19 vaccine. The data were produced by immunoSEQ multiplex PCR, yet TCRdb's version contains in-frame clones alone and is incomplete. The sample shows 130,000 to 150,000 clones, more than 85% of them seen only once. Looked up from germline, CDR1 is SGHTA and CDR2 is FQGTGA. The ends were cut back, 1 base at V and 4 bases at J, with 11 bases in the middle. The CDR3 is 16 residues long. The receptor was isolated from an adult who had recovered from COVID-19. V gene TRBV7-3 combines with J gene TRBJ2-6, with D tentatively TRBD1 or TRBD2 (6 bases each). Sequencing used peripheral blood, obtained after recovery from COVID-19. The CDR3 here is CASSLSPGAGANVLTF. The CDR3 DNA sequence: TGTGCCAGCAGCTTAAGTCCGGGGGCCGGGGCCAACGTCCTGACTTTC. The variable domain in full, with the rest retrieved from reference TRBV7-3 and TRBJ2-6, is GAGVSQTPSNKVTEKGKYVELRCDPISGHTALYWYRQSLGQGPEFLIYFQGTGAADDSGLPNDRFFAVRPEGSVSTLKIQRTERGDSAVYLCASSLSPGAGANVLTFGAGSRLTVL.